A single sample is the source of the 16 T cell receptor beta chains below, sequenced in a study of T cells after yellow fever vaccination. TCRdb recomputed calls from the 5' RACE reads with MiXCR, one row per CDR3 protein. This sample has roughly 32,000 distinct CDR3 sequences, with 6% to 8.5% found just once. The sequencing here drew on PBMCs, either bulk or a sorted T-cell subset (CD4+, CD8+, memory, or dextramer-sorted; not recorded which), taken on the day of the first yellow fever vaccination. These receptors originate from a man between 18 and 29 years old who received the YFV17D yellow fever vaccine.

The table lists this clonotype with many counts. This chain connects TRBV18 to TRBJ2-7; D gene uncertain. There are 11 residues in the CDR3. Trimming shortened V by 0 bases and J by 3 bases, and 0 bases separated the two germline ends. Germline-derived CDR1 and CDR2 are KGHSH and LQKENI. CDR3 sequence (DNA): TGTGCCAGCTCACCACCCTACGAGCAGTACGTC. It is translated as CASSPPYEQYV.

This clonotype was counted ten times or more. The chain has TRBV15 and TRBJ2-7; unclear D gene. Germline V gene data show CDR1 as LNHNV and CDR2 as YYDKDF (reference sequence). V lost 0 bases and J lost 0, with 12 bases in between. CDR3 size: 16 residues. The CDR3 loop reads CATSRDQQASSYEQYF. The CDR3 DNA follows: TGTGCCACCAGCAGAGATCAGCAAGCGAGCTCCTACGAGCAGTACTTC.

This clonotype was seen many times. The chain is built from TRBV6-5 and TRBJ1-2, with TRBD1 as a possible D gene (6 bases). From germline, CDR1 is MNHEY and CDR2 SVGAGI. The length of the CDR3 is 14 residues. Deletions cut 2 bases from V and 5 bases from J, with 12 bases between. The CDR3 nucleotides read TGTGCCAGCAGTTACCTCAGGGGTGGATATGGCTACACCTTC. Its protein product is CASSYLRGGYGYTF.

This clonotype has a count of ten or more. The chain joins TRBV18 to TRBJ1-1; D is uncertain. This CDR3 has 13 amino acids. CDR1 and CDR2 (germline): KGHSH, LQKENI. Trimming pared 2 bases from V and 6 bases from J, leaving 10 bases between. The DNA for the CDR3 is TGTGCCAGCTCACCAAGGCAGGAGGCTGAAGCTTTCTTT. This translates into CASSPRQEAEAFF.

This clonotype has a handful of counts. The CDR3 nucleotides are TGCGCCAGCAGCTCGGGCCTTTCTAACTATGGCTACACCTTC. Amino acid sequence: CASSSGLSNYGYTF. The gene calls are TRBV5-1 and TRBJ1-2; D is ambiguous. Germline CDR1 is SGHRS and CDR2 is YFSETQ. The germline V and J ends were trimmed by 3 bases and 0 bases, with 9 bases remaining between them. This CDR3 spans 14 amino acids.

This clonotype came up many times. The chain uses TRBV6-5 and TRBJ1-2; 8 nucleotides match TRBD1. With V trimmed by 6 bases and J by 0 bases, 9 bases remained unmatched. The CDR3 has 16 residues. Germline V CDR1 and CDR2: MNHEY, SVGAGI. In DNA form, the CDR3 reads TGTGCCAGCAGGACTATCGCAGGGGGCACTAACTATGGCTACACCTTC. This codes for CASRTIAGGTNYGYTF.

This clonotype was seen ten or more times. The chain uses TRBV10-3 and TRBJ1-3; 7 bases align to TRBD1. The length of the CDR3 is 16 residues. Germline values: CDR1 ENHRY, CDR2 SYGVKD. Unmatched junction bases numbered 8, after V lost 6 bases and J lost 0 bases. CDR3 amino acids: CAISHDRASSGNTIYF. For the CDR3, the DNA is TGTGCCATCAGCCACGACAGGGCCAGCTCTGGAAACACCATATATTTT.

This clonotype came up many times. This chain joins TRBV5-1 and TRBJ2-7; 9 bases agree with TRBD1. This CDR3 contains 16 residues. Germline values: CDR1 SGHRS, CDR2 YFSETQ. The trim removed 0 bases at V and 0 bases at J, leaving 4 bases unmatched. The CDR3 sequence: CASSLGGTGSSYEQYV. Here the CDR3 DNA reads TGCGCCAGCAGCTTGGGGGGGACAGGGAGCTCCTACGAGCAGTACGTC.

At least ten counts were recorded for this clonotype. The rearrangement uses TRBV5-4 and TRBJ2-1; no clear D. The CDR3 is 11 amino acids. V lost 0 bases to trimming and J lost 7 bases, with 2 bases between them. Germline CDR1 and CDR2: SGHNT and YYREEE (reference sequence). The chain's CDR3 is CASSLENEQFF. CDR3 bases: TGTGCCAGCAGCTTGGAGAATGAGCAGTTCTTC.

At least ten counts were recorded for this clonotype. This chain uses TRBV12-3 or TRBV12-4 with TRBJ2-7; TRBD1 matches at 9 bases. J lost 2 bases, V lost 5 bases, and 7 bases had no gene match. The CDR3 loop spans 15 amino acids. CDR3 amino acids: CASSNPGQGTYEQYF. Written as DNA, the CDR3 is TGTGCCAGCAGTAACCCGGGACAGGGAACCTACGAGCAGTACTTC.

This clonotype was counted ten times or more. J is TRBJ2-1 and V is TRBV5-1; 7 nucleotides align to TRBD1. This CDR3 is 13 amino acids long. After removal of 4 bases from V and 8 bases from J, the junction contained 6 bases not matched to a gene. Germline assignment: CDR1 SGHRS and CDR2 YFSETQ. CDR3 DNA: TGCGCCAGCAGCCCGACAGGGCGCGATGAGCAGTTCTTC. It specifies CASSPTGRDEQFF. Drawing the rest from reference TRBV5-1 and TRBJ2-1, the complete variable domain is KAGVTQTPRYLIKTRGQQVTLSCSPISGHRSVSWYQQTPGQGLQFLFEYFSETQRNKGNFPGRFSGRQFSNSRSEMNVSTLELGDSALYLCASSPTGRDEQFFGPGTRLTVL.

This clonotype was recorded many times. The CDR3 nucleotides read TGTGCCAGCAGCCCTACCGGGACAACCGGCCCCGCCTACGAGCAGTACGTC. It is translated as CASSPTGTTGPAYEQYV. The chain is built from TRBV14 and TRBJ2-7; D may be TRBD1 (6 bases). V was cut by 4 bases and J by 2 bases, with 21 bases left in between. Looked up from germline, CDR1 is SGHDN and CDR2 is FVKESK. CDR3 length equals 17 residues.

This clonotype was seen at least ten times. This rearrangement joins TRBV6-2 or TRBV6-3 to TRBJ1-5; D possibly corresponds to TRBD1 (5 bases). The length of the CDR3 is 13 residues. Germline CDR1 is MNHEY and CDR2 is SVGEGT. V was pared by 2 bases and J by 5 bases, with 7 bases between. The DNA of the CDR3 is TGTGCCAGCAGTTACGTGGGGGATCAGCCCCAGCATTTT. Encoded protein: CASSYVGDQPQHF.

This clonotype was detected many times. The chain has TRBV5-6 and TRBJ1-6; 7 bases map to TRBD1. This CDR3 comprises 15 residues. The trim removed 0 bases at V and 9 bases at J, leaving 6 bases unmatched. Germline V gene data show CDR1 as SGHDT and CDR2 as YYEEEE. The DNA for the CDR3 is TGTGCCAGCAGCTTGGGGTGGACAGGCATTTCACCCCTCCACTTT. As protein: CASSLGWTGISPLHF.

The chain employs TRBV6-5 and TRBJ2-7, with 7 positions matching TRBD2. Per the germline V gene, CDR1 is MNHEY and CDR2 is SVGAGI. The CDR3 extends over 16 amino acids. V gave up 0 bases and J gave up 4 bases; unmatched junction bases: 9. The chain's CDR3 is CASSYSNPRGGYEQYF. The DNA of the CDR3 is TGTGCCAGCAGTTACTCGAATCCCCGGGGAGGGTACGAGCAGTACTTC.

The sample holds many counts of this clonotype. This rearrangement joins TRBV15 to TRBJ2-1, with 10 bases fitting TRBD2. This CDR3 region has 16 residues. Germline V CDR1 and CDR2: LNHNV, YYDKDF (reference sequence). Losses at the gene ends were 0 bases for V and 2 bases for J; bases not matched to a gene: 1. This CDR3 is CATSRESGGAYNEQFF. The CDR3 coding sequence is TGTGCCACCAGCAGAGAGAGCGGGGGGGCCTACAATGAGCAGTTCTTC. The full variable domain, completed using reference TRBV15 and TRBJ2-1, is DAMVIQNPRYQVTQFGKPVTLSCSQTLNHNVMYWYQQKSSQAPKLLFHYYDKDFNNEADTPDNFQSRRPNTSFCFLDIRSPGLGDTAMYLCATSRESGGAYNEQFFGPGTRLTVL.